This T cell receptor beta chain derives from a study of blood T cell repertoires in COVID-19. Original handling: Quantification of nucleated cells was approximated via reference gene primer amplification. Assay: immunoSEQ multiplex PCR; the TCRdb copy retains only in-frame clones and omits some. That table is the source of V, J and clone size, and D and trimming were worked out from the DNA. This sample has around 72,000 clones; around 88% occur once, and the top ten carry about 6.4%. The sequence came from a woman in her 70s with acute or convalescent COVID-19. The sample comprised peripheral blood.

The CDR3 nucleotides read TGTGCCACCAGTGGTTCGACCGGGGTCCTCAATCAGCCCCAGCATTTT. Translation: CATSGSTGVLNQPQHF. The chain is built from TRBV24-1 and TRBJ1-5; D is unresolved. Trimming took 5 bases from V and 3 from J, leaving 16 bases between them. Per germline, CDR1 KGHDR and CDR2 SFDVKD. The CDR3 has 16 amino acids.